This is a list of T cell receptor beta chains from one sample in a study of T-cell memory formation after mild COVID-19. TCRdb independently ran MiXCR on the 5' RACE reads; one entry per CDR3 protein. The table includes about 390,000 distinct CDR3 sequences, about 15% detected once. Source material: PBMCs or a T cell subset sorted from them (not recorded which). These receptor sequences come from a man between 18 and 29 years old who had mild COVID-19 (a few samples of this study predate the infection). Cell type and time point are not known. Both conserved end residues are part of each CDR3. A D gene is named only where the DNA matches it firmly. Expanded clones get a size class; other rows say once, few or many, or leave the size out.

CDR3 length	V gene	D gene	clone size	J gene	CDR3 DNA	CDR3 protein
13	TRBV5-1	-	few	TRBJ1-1	TGCGCCAGCAGCGAGCAGGTCCCCACTGAAGCTTTCTTT	CASSEQVPTEAFF
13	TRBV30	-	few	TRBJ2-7	TGTGCCTGGAGTGTCGATTCTGGTTACGAGCAGTACTTC	CAWSVDSGYEQYF
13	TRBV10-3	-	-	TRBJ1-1	TGTGCCATCAGTGCTCTAGGGAACACTGAAGCTTTCTTT	CAISALGNTEAFF
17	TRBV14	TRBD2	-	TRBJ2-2	TGTGCCAGCAGCCACACGAGGACTAGCGGGGGCACCGGGGAGCTGTTTTTT	CASSHTRTSGGTGELFF
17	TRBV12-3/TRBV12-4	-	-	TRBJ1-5	TGTGCCAGCAGTTTTGTCACCGGGCACGGGCCGAATCAGCCCCAGCATTTT	CASSFVTGHGPNQPQHF
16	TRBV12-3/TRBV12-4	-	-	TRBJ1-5	TGTGCCAGCAGCTATACAGGGTGGGATAGCAATCAGCCCCAGCATTTT	CASSYTGWDSNQPQHF
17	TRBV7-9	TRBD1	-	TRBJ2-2	TGTGCCAGCAGCACAGATCCCGGGACAGGGGACACCGGGGAGCTGTTTTTT	CASSTDPGTGDTGELFF
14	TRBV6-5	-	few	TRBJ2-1	TGTGCCAGCACATGGGGGGGGCCCTACAATGAGCAGTTCTTC	CASTWGGPYNEQFF
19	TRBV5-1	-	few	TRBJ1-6	TGCGCCAGCAGCTTGGTCGTCACCGGCCAGGAGTTGGTCCATTCACCCCTCCACTTT	CASSLVVTGQELVHSPLHF
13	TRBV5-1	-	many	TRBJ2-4	TGCGCCAGCAGCGAGACGGGGGCCAACATTCAGTACTTC	CASSETGANIQYF
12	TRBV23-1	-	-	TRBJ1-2	TGCGCCAGCAGCCCCAGACATTGGGGCTACACCTTC	CASSPRHWGYTF
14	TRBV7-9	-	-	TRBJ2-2	TGTGCCAGCAGCTTAGTTCGCGAGGCTAGCGAGCTGTTTTTT	CASSLVREASELFF
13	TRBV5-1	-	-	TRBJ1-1	TGCGCCAGCAGGCAGAGGATGAACACTGAAGCTTTCTTT	CASRQRMNTEAFF
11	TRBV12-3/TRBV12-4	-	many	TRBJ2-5	TGTGCCAGCAGTTTGGGCCAGACCCAGTACTTC	CASSLGQTQYF